These 17 T cell receptor beta chains were sequenced from one sample in a study of T cells in Graves' hyperthyroidism and ophthalmopathy. RNA transcripts gave rise to amplified TCR beta CDR3 regions. Researchers ran a first-round RT-PCR on the TCR CDR3 using the HTBI primer set. Using its own MiXCR run on the multiplex PCR reads, TCRdb lists one record per CDR3 protein. The top ten hold approximately 8% of the sample, which has 600,000 to 900,000 distinct CDR3 sequences, about 15% seen once. Sequencing used blood. The source is a man aged 18 to 30 with Graves' hyperthyroidism.

This chain joins TRBV30 and TRBJ1-2; D call uncertain. The CDR3 loop spans 15 amino acids. Trimming removed 4 bases from V and 0 bases from J, with 15 bases in between. Per the germline V gene, CDR1 is GTSNPN and CDR2 is SVGIG (reference sequence). The CDR3 protein is CAWIRPGRPNYGYTF. CDR3 nucleotides: TGTGCCTGGATCAGACCGGGCCGCCCTAACTATGGCTACACCTTC.

This clonotype was recorded a few times. The J gene is TRBJ1-2, the V gene TRBV28, with D perhaps TRBD1 (5 bases). This CDR3 is 12 amino acids long. The germline V and J ends were trimmed by 8 bases and 5 bases, with 12 bases remaining between them. Germline CDR1 MDHEN, CDR2 SYDVKM. This chain's CDR3 is CASGGPSYGYTF. The CDR3 DNA follows: TGTGCCAGCGGGGGACCGAGTTATGGCTACACCTTC.

The sample holds a few counts of this clonotype. The V and J genes are TRBV24-1 and TRBJ2-1; D possibly uses TRBD1 or TRBD2 (5 bases each). The CDR3 spans 12 residues. V shed 5 bases and J shed 12 bases, with 13 bases lying between them. CDR1 and CDR2 (germline): KGHDR, SFDVKD. The CDR3 nucleotides read TGTGCCACCAGTGGTCGGGGAGACAGGCAGTTCTTC. It specifies CATSGRGDRQFF.

This clonotype was picked up many times. This rearrangement joins TRBV11-3 to TRBJ2-5; TRBD1 might be the D (5 bases). CDR1 and CDR2 from the germline V gene are SGHNT and YENEEA. The CDR3 spans 14 residues. V was shortened by 2 bases and J by 4 bases, with 11 bases between the two germline ends. The CDR3 DNA reads as TGTGCCAGCAGCTTAAAGGGGAATGGAGAGACCCAGTACTTC. This translates into CASSLKGNGETQYF.

This clonotype was recorded many times. The rearrangement joins TRBV18 to TRBJ2-7, with 11 bases fitting TRBD2. This CDR3 is built from 16 residues. The germline gives CDR1 KGHSH, CDR2 LQKENI. V lost 2 bases, J lost 1 base, and 4 bases stayed unmatched. The CDR3 bases are TGTGCCAGCTCACCATCTAGCGGGAGGCTTTCCTACGAGCAGTACTTC. This codes for CASSPSSGRLSYEQYF.

This clonotype was detected only a few times. The V and J genes are TRBV2 and TRBJ2-3; D unresolved. Per germline, CDR1 SNHLY and CDR2 FYNNEI. Trimming took 7 bases from V and 5 from J, leaving 13 bases between them. The CDR3 runs 13 residues. The CDR3 DNA follows: TGTGCCAGCACCGGTTGGGGTGGAGATACGCAGTATTTT. It is translated as CASTGWGGDTQYF.

This clonotype has at least ten counts. The chain employs TRBV28 and TRBJ1-5; 8 bases agree with TRBD1. J lost 5 bases, V lost 5 bases, and 8 bases had no gene match. Germline assignment: CDR1 MDHEN and CDR2 SYDVKM. The length of the CDR3 is 15 residues. CDR3 region: CASSPGTGPYQPQHF. The DNA for the CDR3 is TGTGCCAGCAGTCCCGGGACAGGACCTTATCAGCCCCAGCATTTT.

The V and J genes are TRBV11-1 and TRBJ1-3; D gene unclear. V was clipped by 5 bases and J by 3 bases, with 11 bases between them. CDR3 size: 14 residues. Germline lookup yields CDR1 SGHAT and CDR2 FQDESV (reference sequence). The chain's CDR3 is CASSARHLGNTIYF. For the CDR3, the DNA is TGTGCCAGCAGCGCCCGACACCTTGGAAACACCATATATTTT.

Comments on this clonotype: This may be a read error: a much more frequent sequence differs by one nucleotide. The chain has TRBV28 and TRBJ1-1; D uncertain. This CDR3 region has 12 residues. Germline V gene data show CDR1 as MDHEN and CDR2 as SYDVKM. V was shortened by 4 bases and J by 8 bases, with 11 bases between the two germline ends. Here the CDR3 DNA reads TGTGCCAGCAGTTCAGGTATTTGGGAAGCTTTCTTT. Translation gives CASSSGIWEAFF. Filled out from reference TRBV28 and TRBJ1-1, the complete variable domain reads DVKVTQSSRYLVKRTGEKVFLECVQDMDHENMFWYRQDPGLGLRLIYFSYDVKMKEKGDIPEGYSVSREKKERFSLILESASTNQTSMYLCASSSGIWEAFFGQGTRLTVV.

The sample holds many counts of this clonotype. The rearrangement uses TRBV27 and TRBJ2-7; D tentatively reads TRBD1 or TRBD2 (6 bases each). Germline CDR1 and CDR2: MNHEY and SMNVEV (reference sequence). V lost 6 bases and J lost 4, with 22 bases in between. The CDR3 sequence is 16 residues long. The CDR3 is CASSSTRSGALYEQYF. As DNA, the CDR3 is TGTGCCAGCAGCTCCACCCGGTCGGGGGCGTTATACGAGCAGTACTTC.

This clonotype has ten or more counts. V gene TRBV6-5 combines with J gene TRBJ2-7; 7 nucleotides align to TRBD1. V was clipped by 2 bases and J by 0 bases; unmatched bases: 4. Germline CDR1 and CDR2: MNHEY and SVGAGI. There are 15 residues in the CDR3. The CDR3 reads CASSYTWDSSYEQYF. The CDR3 region has the DNA TGTGCCAGCAGTTACACGTGGGACAGCTCCTACGAGCAGTACTTC.

This clonotype was seen a handful of times. CDR3 sequence (DNA): TGTGCCAGCAGCTTAGAATACAGGGGCAACTATGGCTACACCTTC. The encoded protein is CASSLEYRGNYGYTF. The chain carries TRBV11-2 and TRBJ1-2; 7 nucleotides align to TRBD1. Trimming cost V 0 bases and J 2 bases; bases outside gene matches: 3. Per the germline V gene, CDR1 is SGHAT and CDR2 is FQNNGV. CDR3 size: 15 residues.

This clonotype was seen ten or more times. The chain uses TRBV9 and TRBJ2-5; D gene uncertain. This CDR3 comprises 14 residues. Trimming stripped 0 bases from V and 5 bases from J, with 11 bases between. Germline V CDR1 and CDR2: SGDLS, YYNGEE. The CDR3 nucleotides are TGTGCCAGCAGCGTAGGGGCGGAGATGGAGACCCAGTACTTC. It yields the protein CASSVGAEMETQYF.

The chain couples TRBV20-1 to TRBJ1-2; D not resolved. The V end was cut by 1 base, the J end by 7 bases, with 16 bases between. Germline CDR1 DFQATT, CDR2 SNEGSKA (reference sequence). The CDR3 has 14 residues. The CDR3: CSARGERPTGGYTF. CDR3 in DNA: TGCAGTGCTAGAGGGGAGCGTCCTACTGGTGGCTACACCTTC.

This clonotype was observed a handful of times. This may be a read error: a much more frequent sequence differs by one nucleotide. The rearrangement links TRBV6-1 to TRBJ1-6, with TRBD1 identical over 7 bases. This CDR3 region has 13 residues. The ends lost 6 bases at V and 6 bases at J; junction bases unmatched: 2. Per germline, CDR1 MNHNS and CDR2 SASEGT. The CDR3 reads CASRRDSNSPLHF. For the CDR3, the DNA is TGTGCCAGCAGACGGGACAGTAATTCACCCCTCCACTTT.

This clonotype has only a few counts. The genes are TRBV27 and TRBJ1-5, with TRBD1 identical over 7 bases. CDR1 is MNHEY, CDR2 SMNVEV, per germline (reference sequence). The CDR3 is 15 residues long. J was trimmed by 7 bases and V by 0 bases; bases with no gene match: 6. CDR3 amino acids: CASSLSRQGDQPQHF. The CDR3 coding sequence is TGTGCCAGCAGTTTATCGCGACAGGGCGACCAGCCCCAGCATTTT.

The rearrangement uses TRBV19 and TRBJ2-2; the D is unclear. Germline CDR1 and CDR2: LNHDA and SQIVND (reference sequence). CDR3 length: 15 residues. V shed 8 bases and J shed 0 bases, with 13 bases lying between them. CDR3 nucleotide sequence: TGTGCCAGTGCCGGTGGGCCTACGAACACCGGGGAGCTGTTTTTT. Its translation: CASAGGPTNTGELFF.